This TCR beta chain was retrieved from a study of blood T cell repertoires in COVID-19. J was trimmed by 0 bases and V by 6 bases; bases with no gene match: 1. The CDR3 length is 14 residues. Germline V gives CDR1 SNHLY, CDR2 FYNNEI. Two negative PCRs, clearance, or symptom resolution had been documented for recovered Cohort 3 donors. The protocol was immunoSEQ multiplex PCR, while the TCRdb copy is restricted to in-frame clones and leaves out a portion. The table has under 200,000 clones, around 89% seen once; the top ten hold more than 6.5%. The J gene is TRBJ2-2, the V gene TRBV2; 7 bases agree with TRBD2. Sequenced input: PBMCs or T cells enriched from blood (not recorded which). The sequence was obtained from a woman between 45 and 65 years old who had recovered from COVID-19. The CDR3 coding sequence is TGTGCCAGCAGGGGGGGGTCGAACACCGGGGAGCTGTTTTTT. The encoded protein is CASRGGSNTGELFF.